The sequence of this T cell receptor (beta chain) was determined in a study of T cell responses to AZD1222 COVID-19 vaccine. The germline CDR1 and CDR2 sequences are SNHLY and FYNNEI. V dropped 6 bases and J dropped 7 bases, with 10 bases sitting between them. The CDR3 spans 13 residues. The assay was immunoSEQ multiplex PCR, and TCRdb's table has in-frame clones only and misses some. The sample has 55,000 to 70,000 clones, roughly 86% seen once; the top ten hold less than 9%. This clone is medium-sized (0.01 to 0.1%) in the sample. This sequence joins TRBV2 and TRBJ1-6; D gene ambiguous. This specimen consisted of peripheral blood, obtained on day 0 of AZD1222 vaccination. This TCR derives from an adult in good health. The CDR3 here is CASRLEGNSPLHF. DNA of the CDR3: TGTGCCAGCAGGCTAGAAGGAAATTCACCCCTCCACTTT.